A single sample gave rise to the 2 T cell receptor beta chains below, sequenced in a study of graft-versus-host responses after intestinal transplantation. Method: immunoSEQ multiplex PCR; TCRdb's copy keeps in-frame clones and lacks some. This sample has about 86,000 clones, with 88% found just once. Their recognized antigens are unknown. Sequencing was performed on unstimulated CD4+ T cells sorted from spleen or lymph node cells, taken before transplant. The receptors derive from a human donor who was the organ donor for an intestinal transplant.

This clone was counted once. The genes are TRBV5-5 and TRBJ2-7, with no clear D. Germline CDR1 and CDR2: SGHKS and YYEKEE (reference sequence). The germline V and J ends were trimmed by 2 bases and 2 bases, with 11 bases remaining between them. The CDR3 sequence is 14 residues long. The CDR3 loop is CASSLVTGTYEQYF. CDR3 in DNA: TGTGCCAGCAGCTTAGTGACTGGCACCTACGAGCAGTACTTC.

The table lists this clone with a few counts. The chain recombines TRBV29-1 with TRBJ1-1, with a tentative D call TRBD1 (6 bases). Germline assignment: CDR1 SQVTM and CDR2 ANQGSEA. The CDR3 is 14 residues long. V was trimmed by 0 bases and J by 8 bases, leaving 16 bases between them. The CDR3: CSVEDLQGRLEAFF. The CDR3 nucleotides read TGCAGCGTTGAAGATTTACAGGGCCGCCTCGAAGCTTTCTTT.